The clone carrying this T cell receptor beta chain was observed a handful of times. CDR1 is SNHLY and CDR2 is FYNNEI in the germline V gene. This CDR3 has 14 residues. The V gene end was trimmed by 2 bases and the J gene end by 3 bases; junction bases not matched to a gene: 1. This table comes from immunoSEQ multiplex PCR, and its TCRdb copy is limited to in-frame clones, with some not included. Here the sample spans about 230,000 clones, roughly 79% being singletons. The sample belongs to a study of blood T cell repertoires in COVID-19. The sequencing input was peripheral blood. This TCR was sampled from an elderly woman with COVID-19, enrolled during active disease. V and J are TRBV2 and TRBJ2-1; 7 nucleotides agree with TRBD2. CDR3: CASSESGGYNEQFF. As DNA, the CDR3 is TGTGCCAGCAGTGAATCGGGGGGCTACAATGAGCAGTTCTTC.